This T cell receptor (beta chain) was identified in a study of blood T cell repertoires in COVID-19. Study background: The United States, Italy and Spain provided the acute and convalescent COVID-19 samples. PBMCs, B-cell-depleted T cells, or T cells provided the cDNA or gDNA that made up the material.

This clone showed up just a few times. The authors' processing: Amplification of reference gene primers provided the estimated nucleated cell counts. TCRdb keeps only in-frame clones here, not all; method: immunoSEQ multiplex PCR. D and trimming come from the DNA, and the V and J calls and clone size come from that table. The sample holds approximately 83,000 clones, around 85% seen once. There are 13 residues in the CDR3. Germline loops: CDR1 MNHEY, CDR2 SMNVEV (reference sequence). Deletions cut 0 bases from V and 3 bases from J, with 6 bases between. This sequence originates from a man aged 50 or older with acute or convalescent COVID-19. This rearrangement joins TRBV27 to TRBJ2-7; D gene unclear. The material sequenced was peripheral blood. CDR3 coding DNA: TGTGCCAGCAGTTTATCGGGCGACTACGAGCAGTACTTC. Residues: CASSLSGDYEQYF.